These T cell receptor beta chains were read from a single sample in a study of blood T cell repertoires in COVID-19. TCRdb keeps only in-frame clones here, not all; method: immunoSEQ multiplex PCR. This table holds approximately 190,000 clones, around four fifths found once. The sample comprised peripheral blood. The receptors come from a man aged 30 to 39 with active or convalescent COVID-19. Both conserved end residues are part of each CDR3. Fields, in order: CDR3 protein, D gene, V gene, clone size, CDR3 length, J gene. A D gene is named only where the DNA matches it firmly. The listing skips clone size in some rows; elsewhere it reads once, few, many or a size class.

CDR3: CASSSSGAKGYSNQPQHF
D: NA
V: TRBV28
size: NA
length: 18
J: TRBJ1-5

CDR3: CASSLRKNGEKLFF
D: NA
V: TRBV19
size: NA
length: 14
J: TRBJ1-4

CDR3: CASSRTVQETQYF
D: NA
V: TRBV14
size: NA
length: 13
J: TRBJ2-5

CDR3: CASSGTVSGNTIYF
D: NA
V: TRBV10-2
size: NA
length: 14
J: TRBJ1-3

CDR3: CASSPLLTSGRAPNEQYF
D: TRBD2
V: TRBV18
size: NA
length: 18
J: TRBJ2-7

CDR3: CSVWTGGAGTEAFF
D: TRBD1
V: TRBV29-1
size: NA
length: 14
J: TRBJ1-1

CDR3: CASIEGVGDTQYF
D: NA
V: TRBV28
size: NA
length: 13
J: TRBJ2-3

CDR3: CASSLGVTGAELFF
D: TRBD1
V: TRBV5-4
size: once
length: 14
J: TRBJ2-2

CDR3: CASSLGAGDTEAFF
D: NA
V: TRBV5-4
size: once
length: 14
J: TRBJ1-1

CDR3: CASRGRDRGQDTQYF
D: TRBD1
V: TRBV6-5
size: NA
length: 15
J: TRBJ2-3

CDR3: CASSPRARSTNYGYTF
D: NA
V: TRBV5-4
size: NA
length: 16
J: TRBJ1-2

CDR3: CATSREAGGGNIQYF
D: TRBD2
V: TRBV15
size: NA
length: 15
J: TRBJ2-4

CDR3: CSASSVSGANVLTF
D: NA
V: TRBV20-1
size: NA
length: 14
J: TRBJ2-6

CDR3: CSASRGTEAFF
D: NA
V: TRBV20-1
size: few
length: 11
J: TRBJ1-1

CDR3: CASYEQSNTGELFF
D: NA
V: TRBV5-1
size: NA
length: 14
J: TRBJ2-2

CDR3: CASSDSFSGANVLTF
D: NA
V: TRBV6-4
size: NA
length: 15
J: TRBJ2-6

CDR3: CASSGTSGSPDTQYF
D: TRBD2
V: TRBV6-1
size: NA
length: 15
J: TRBJ2-3

CDR3: CASSSVAPRTGVSYEQYF
D: TRBD1
V: TRBV7-9
size: few
length: 18
J: TRBJ2-7

CDR3: CASRETGVNEKLFF
D: TRBD1
V: TRBV6-5
size: NA
length: 14
J: TRBJ1-4

CDR3: CASSAREVVGGNTIYF
D: NA
V: TRBV9
size: NA
length: 16
J: TRBJ1-3

CDR3: CASSFSGTGRTEAFF
D: TRBD1
V: TRBV18
size: NA
length: 15
J: TRBJ1-1

CDR3: CASSFSRGHRGYTF
D: TRBD1
V: TRBV28
size: NA
length: 14
J: TRBJ1-2

CDR3: CASSRGVGPRTSLHF
D: NA
V: TRBV14
size: few
length: 15
J: TRBJ1-6

CDR3: CASSSLRGHPEAFF
D: NA
V: TRBV11-2
size: NA
length: 14
J: TRBJ1-1

CDR3: CASSSNTGRPTNEKLFF
D: NA
V: TRBV7-6
size: NA
length: 17
J: TRBJ1-4

CDR3: CAWSKQGDTEAFF
D: NA
V: TRBV30
size: NA
length: 13
J: TRBJ1-1

CDR3: CASSFSGSSTYEQYF
D: TRBD2
V: TRBV19
size: few
length: 15
J: TRBJ2-7

CDR3: CASREGQGMGSNQPQHF
D: TRBD1
V: TRBV2
size: NA
length: 17
J: TRBJ1-5

CDR3: CASSQEPDKQEKLFF
D: NA
V: TRBV3-1/TRBV3-2
size: NA
length: 15
J: TRBJ1-4

CDR3: CASSLGTGRSVTEAFF
D: TRBD1
V: TRBV5-1
size: NA
length: 16
J: TRBJ1-1

CDR3: CASSFEGQHNEKLFF
D: TRBD1
V: TRBV5-8
size: once
length: 15
J: TRBJ1-4

CDR3: CASSYPRGRGAEAFF
D: TRBD1
V: TRBV6-5
size: NA
length: 15
J: TRBJ1-1

CDR3: CASSRTGYNEQFF
D: TRBD1
V: TRBV7-3
size: NA
length: 13
J: TRBJ2-1